This TCR beta chain came from a study of cytomegalovirus exposure and HLA in healthy donors. Study conclusions and caveats: In an earlier analysis, most TCR beta V segments were productive about 87% or about 30% of the time.

On this clone itself: Its antigen is unidentified.

Researchers ran the PCR with 60 Vbeta and 13 Jbeta primers. TCRdb's table, derived via immunoSEQ multiplex PCR, lists solely in-frame clones and lacks some. Counted here are over 110,000 clones, more than 75% occurring once; the ten biggest clones make up 2.5% to 3.5%. The V and J ends lost 1 base and 5 bases, in that order; junction bases with no gene match: 7. CDR1 SGHDN and CDR2 FVKESK come from the germline V gene. The CDR3 extends over 16 amino acids. Sequenced material: PBMCs. The chain recombines TRBV14 with TRBJ2-7; 11 bases map to TRBD2. The clonotype originates from a female donor in good health and CMV-seronegative. The CDR3 is CASSQAKGLAENEQYF. For the CDR3, the DNA is TGTGCCAGCAGCCAAGCCAAGGGACTAGCGGAGAACGAGCAGTACTTC. Full variable domain (rest looked up from reference TRBV14 and TRBJ2-7): EAGVTQFPSHSVIEKGQTVTLRCDPISGHDNLYWYRRVMGKEIKFLLHFVKESKQDESGMPNNRFLAERTGGTYSTLKVQPAELEDSGVYFCASSQAKGLAENEQYFGPGTRLTVT.